The rows below give T cell receptor beta chains drawn from one sample of a study of PD-L1 blockade in urothelial cancer. The assay was immunoSEQ multiplex PCR, and TCRdb's table has in-frame clones only and misses some. The table has about 25,000 clones, roughly 84% seen once. Sequencing used PBMCs, obtained around atezolizumab (anti-PD-L1) treatment. These receptors were collected from a man in his 70s with urothelial cancer. Both conserved end residues are part of each CDR3. A D gene is named only where the DNA matches it firmly. Clone size, where shown, is once, few, many, or a class for clones that have expanded.

NA	NA	TRBV5-6	TRBJ2-3	TGTGCCAGCAGCTTAAGACTTCCCCCAGATACGCAGTATTTT	CASSLRLPPDTQYF
NA	NA	TRBV7-6	TRBJ2-7	TGTGCCAGCAGCCGGCTAGACTCTTCCGCCGGGCAGTACTTC	CASSRLDSSAGQYF
TRBD1	NA	TRBV5-1	TRBJ1-4	TGCGCCAGCAGAATAACAGGGGGTGAACCTAATGAAAAACTGTTTTTT	CASRITGGEPNEKLFF
TRBD1	NA	TRBV2	TRBJ1-4	TGTGCCAGCAGTGTGGACAGGGGTCGCGAAAAACTGTTTTTT	CASSVDRGREKLFF
NA	NA	TRBV28	TRBJ2-7	TGTGCCAGCACTACCACGGAAAACGGGAAGCAGTACTTC	CASTTTENGKQYF
TRBD1	NA	TRBV27	TRBJ1-4	TGTGCCAGCAGCAAGGGACAGGTCACCGAAAAACTGTTTTTT	CASSKGQVTEKLFF
TRBD2	NA	TRBV7-9	TRBJ2-4	TGTGCCAGCAGCTTAACGGGGGGGGGAAACATTCAGTACTTC	CASSLTGGGNIQYF
TRBD2	medium-sized	TRBV25-1	TRBJ2-7	TGTGCCAGCAGTGACGGGGGGGATGTAGGCGAGCAGTACTTC	CASSDGGDVGEQYF
TRBD1	few	TRBV19	TRBJ2-7	TGTGCCAGTAGTATGACAGGGGGGAGATCTGACGAGCAGTACTTC	CASSMTGGRSDEQYF
NA	NA	TRBV25-1	TRBJ1-1	TGTGCCAGCAGTGAATATATCGGATCGGCGTCGGGCACTGAAGCTTTCTTT	CASSEYIGSASGTEAFF
TRBD1	NA	TRBV7-3	TRBJ2-7	TGTGCCAGCAGCGAGGGACAGTACTACGAGCAGTACTTC	CASSEGQYYEQYF
TRBD2	NA	TRBV5-8	TRBJ2-3	TGTGCCAGCAGCCCCGGACTAGCGGGAGGGATAAAAGGAACAGATACGCAGTATTTT	CASSPGLAGGIKGTDTQYF
TRBD2	NA	TRBV2	TRBJ2-1	TGTGCCAGATCCTCGGGACTAGCGGGGAGCTCCTACAATGAGCAGTTCTTC	CARSSGLAGSSYNEQFF